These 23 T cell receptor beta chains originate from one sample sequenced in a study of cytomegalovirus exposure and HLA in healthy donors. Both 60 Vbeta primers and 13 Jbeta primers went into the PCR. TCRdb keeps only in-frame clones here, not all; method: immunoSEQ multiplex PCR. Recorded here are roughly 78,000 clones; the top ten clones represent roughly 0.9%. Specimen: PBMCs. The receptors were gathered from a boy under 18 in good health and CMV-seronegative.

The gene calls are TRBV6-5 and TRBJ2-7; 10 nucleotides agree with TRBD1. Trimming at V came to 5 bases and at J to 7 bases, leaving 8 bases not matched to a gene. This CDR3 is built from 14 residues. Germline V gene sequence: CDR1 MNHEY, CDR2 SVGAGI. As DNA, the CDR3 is TGTGCCAGCAGTGGGACAGGGGTTACGAGGGAGCAGTACTTC. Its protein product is CASSGTGVTREQYF.

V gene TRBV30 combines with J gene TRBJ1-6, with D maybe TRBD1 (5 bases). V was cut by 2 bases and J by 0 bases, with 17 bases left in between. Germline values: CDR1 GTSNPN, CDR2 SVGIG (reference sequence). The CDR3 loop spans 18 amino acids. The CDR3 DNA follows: TGTGCCTGGAGTCTAGGGGCCCGGGTGAGCTCCTATAATTCACCCCTCCACTTT. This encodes CAWSLGARVSSYNSPLHF.

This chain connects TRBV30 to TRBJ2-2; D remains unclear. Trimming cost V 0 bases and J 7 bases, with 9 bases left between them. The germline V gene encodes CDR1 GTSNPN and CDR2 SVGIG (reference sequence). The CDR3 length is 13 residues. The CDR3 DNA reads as TGTGCCTGGAGTGTTAGTTCATTCGGGGAGCTGTTTTTT. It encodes CAWSVSSFGELFF.

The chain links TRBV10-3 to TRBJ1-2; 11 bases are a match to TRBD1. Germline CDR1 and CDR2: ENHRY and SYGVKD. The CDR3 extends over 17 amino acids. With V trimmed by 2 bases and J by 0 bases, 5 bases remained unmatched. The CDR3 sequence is CAISEGDRGKANYGYTF. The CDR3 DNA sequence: TGTGCCATCAGTGAGGGGGACAGGGGGAAAGCTAACTATGGCTACACCTTC.

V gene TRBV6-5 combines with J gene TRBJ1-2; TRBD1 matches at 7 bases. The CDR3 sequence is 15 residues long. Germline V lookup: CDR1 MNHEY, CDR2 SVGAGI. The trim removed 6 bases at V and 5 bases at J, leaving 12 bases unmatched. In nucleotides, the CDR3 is TGTGCCAGCAGAGGTGACAGGGCTGAGGTTTATGGCTACACCTTC. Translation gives CASRGDRAEVYGYTF.

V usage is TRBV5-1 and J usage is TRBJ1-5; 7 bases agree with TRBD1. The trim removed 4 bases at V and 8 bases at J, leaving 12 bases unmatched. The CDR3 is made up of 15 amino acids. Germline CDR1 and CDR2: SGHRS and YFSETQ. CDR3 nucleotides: TGCGCCAGCAGCCTAAAACAGGGGTGGGTAGAGCCCCAGCATTTT. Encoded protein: CASSLKQGWVEPQHF.

DNA of the CDR3: TGTGCCAGCAGCACCACCGGGACTTACTACAATGAGCAGTTCTTC. Translation gives CASSTTGTYYNEQFF. The chain links TRBV7-2 to TRBJ2-1; possible D gene TRBD2, 6 bases. Trimming left V 5 bases short and J 3 bases short, with 14 bases between. Per germline, CDR1 SGHTA and CDR2 FQGNSA. This CDR3 is 15 amino acids long.

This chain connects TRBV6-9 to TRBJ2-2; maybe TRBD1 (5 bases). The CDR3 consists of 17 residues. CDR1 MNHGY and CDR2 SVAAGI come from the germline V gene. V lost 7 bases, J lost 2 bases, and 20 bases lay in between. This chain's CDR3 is CASNGCRQTKNTGELFF. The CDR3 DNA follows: TGTGCCAGCAATGGGTGCCGACAGACAAAAAACACCGGGGAGCTGTTTTTT.

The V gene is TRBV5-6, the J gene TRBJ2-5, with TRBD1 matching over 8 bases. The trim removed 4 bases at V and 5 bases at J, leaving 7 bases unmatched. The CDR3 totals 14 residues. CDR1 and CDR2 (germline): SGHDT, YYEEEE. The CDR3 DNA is TGTGCCAGCAGCGACAGGGGTCCCGTGGAGACCCAGTACTTC. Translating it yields CASSDRGPVETQYF.

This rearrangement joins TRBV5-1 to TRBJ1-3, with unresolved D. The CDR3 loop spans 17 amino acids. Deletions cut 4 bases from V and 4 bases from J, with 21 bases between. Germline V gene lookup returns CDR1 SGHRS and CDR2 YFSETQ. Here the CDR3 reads CASSPGAGVSSGNTIYF. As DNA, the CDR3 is TGCGCCAGCAGCCCCGGTGCCGGGGTCTCCTCCGGAAACACCATATATTTT.

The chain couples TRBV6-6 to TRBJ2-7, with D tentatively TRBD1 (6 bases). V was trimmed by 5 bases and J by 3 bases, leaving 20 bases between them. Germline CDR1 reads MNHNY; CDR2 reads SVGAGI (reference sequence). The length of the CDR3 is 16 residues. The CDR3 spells CASSLDSLRSLYEQYF. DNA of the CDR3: TGTGCCAGCAGTCTGGACAGTTTGCGCTCTCTCTACGAGCAGTACTTC.

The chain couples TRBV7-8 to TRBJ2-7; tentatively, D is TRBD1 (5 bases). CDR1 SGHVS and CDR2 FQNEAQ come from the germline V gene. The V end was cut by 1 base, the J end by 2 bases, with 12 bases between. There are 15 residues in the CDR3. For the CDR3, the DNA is TGTGCCAGCAGCTTAGTCCCACAGGCCGCCTACGAGCAGTACTTC. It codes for CASSLVPQAAYEQYF.

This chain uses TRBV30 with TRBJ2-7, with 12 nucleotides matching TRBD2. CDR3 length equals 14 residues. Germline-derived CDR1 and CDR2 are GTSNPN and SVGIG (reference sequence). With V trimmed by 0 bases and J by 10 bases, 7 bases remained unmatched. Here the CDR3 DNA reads TGTGCCTGGAGTGTAGGAGAACTAGCGGGGGGACAGTACTTC. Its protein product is CAWSVGELAGGQYF.

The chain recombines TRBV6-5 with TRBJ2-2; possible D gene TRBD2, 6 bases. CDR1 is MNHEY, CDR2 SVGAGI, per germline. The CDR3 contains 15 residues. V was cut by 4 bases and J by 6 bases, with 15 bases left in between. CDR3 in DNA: TGTGCCAGCAGTTCTGGGGACTCTACGGCCGGGGAGCTGTTTTTT. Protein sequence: CASSSGDSTAGELFF.

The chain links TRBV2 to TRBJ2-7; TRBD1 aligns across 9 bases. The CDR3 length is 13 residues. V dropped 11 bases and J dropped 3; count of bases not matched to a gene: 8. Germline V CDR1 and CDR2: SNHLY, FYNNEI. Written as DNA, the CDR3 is TGTGCCGTTCGGGACAGGGTCTACTACGAGCAGTACTTC. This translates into CAVRDRVYYEQYF.

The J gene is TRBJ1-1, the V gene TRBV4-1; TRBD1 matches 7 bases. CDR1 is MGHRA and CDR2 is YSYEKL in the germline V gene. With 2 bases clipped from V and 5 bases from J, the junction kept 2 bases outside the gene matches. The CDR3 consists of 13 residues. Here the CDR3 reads CASSQSGGTEAFF. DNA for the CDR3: TGCGCCAGCAGCCAATCAGGGGGGACTGAAGCTTTCTTT.

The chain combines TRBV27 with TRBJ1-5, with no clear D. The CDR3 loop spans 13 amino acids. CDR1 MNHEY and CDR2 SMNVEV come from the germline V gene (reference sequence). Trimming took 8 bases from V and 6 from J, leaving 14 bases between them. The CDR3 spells CASRKRVGQPQHF. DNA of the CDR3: TGTGCCAGCCGAAAGAGGGTTGGTCAGCCCCAGCATTTT.

The CDR3 DNA follows: TGTGCCAGCAGCTTAGGCGAGCGGGAGACTAGCACAGATACGCAGTATTTT. Its translation: CASSLGERETSTDTQYF. This chain uses TRBV13 with TRBJ2-3; 8 nucleotides match TRBD2. This CDR3 spans 17 amino acids. Losses at the gene ends were 0 bases for V and 0 bases for J; bases not matched to a gene: 5. The germline CDR1 and CDR2 sequences are PRHDT and FYEKMQ (reference sequence). Complete variable domain (other parts from reference TRBV13 and TRBJ2-3): AAGVIQSPRHLIKEKRETATLKCYPIPRHDTVYWYQQGPGQDPQFLISFYEKMQSDKGSIPDRFSAQQFSDYHSELNMSSLELGDSALYFCASSLGERETSTDTQYFGPGTRLTVL.

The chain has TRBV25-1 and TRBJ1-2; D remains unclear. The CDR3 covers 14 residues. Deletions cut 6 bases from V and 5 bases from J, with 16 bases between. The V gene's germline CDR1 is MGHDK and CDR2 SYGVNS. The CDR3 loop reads CASSLGGEAYGYTF. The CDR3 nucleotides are TGTGCCAGCAGCTTGGGCGGGGAAGCATATGGCTACACCTTC.

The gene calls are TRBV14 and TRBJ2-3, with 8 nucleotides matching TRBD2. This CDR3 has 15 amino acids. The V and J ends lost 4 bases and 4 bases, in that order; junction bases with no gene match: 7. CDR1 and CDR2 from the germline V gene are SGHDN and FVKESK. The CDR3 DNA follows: TGTGCCAGCAGCCCTCGGGGGGGCACCGCAGATACGCAGTATTTT. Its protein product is CASSPRGGTADTQYF.

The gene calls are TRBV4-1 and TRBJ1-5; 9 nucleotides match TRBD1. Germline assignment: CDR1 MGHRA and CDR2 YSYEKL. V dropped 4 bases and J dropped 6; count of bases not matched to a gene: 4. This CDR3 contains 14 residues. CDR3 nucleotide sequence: TGCGCCAGCAGCCTCGGGACAGGGTTTCAGCCCCAGCATTTT. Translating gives CASSLGTGFQPQHF.

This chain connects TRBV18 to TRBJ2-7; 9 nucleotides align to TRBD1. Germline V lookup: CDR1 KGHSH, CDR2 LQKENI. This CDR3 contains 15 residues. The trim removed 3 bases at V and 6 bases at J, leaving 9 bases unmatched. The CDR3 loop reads CASSPSQGAGGEQYF. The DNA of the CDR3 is TGTGCCAGCTCACCCTCACAGGGGGCTGGAGGCGAGCAGTACTTC.

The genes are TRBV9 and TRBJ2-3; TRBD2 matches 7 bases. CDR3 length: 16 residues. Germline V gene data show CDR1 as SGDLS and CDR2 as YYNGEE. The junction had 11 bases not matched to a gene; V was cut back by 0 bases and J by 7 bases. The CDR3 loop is CASSVAGGSLTNTQYF. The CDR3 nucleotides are TGTGCCAGCAGCGTAGCGGGCGGGAGTCTGACAAATACGCAGTATTTT.